This T cell receptor (beta chain) was observed in a study of T cells in Graves' hyperthyroidism and ophthalmopathy. The study's findings and limits: The blood repertoire included most of the expanded thyroid clonotypes above 0.001. The model identified upcoming ophthalmopathy a median about 7.1 months ahead of onset.

This clonotype was observed many times. The antigen is unknown. What was amplified from RNA transcripts were TCR beta CDR3 regions. HTBI primers were the set used in a first-round RT-PCR of the TCR CDR3. TCRdb recomputed calls from the multiplex PCR reads with MiXCR, one row per CDR3 protein. The sample records about 400,000 distinct CDR3 sequences, approximately 14% being singletons. V shed 6 bases, J shed 8 bases, and the junction held 16 bases outside the gene matches. The CDR3 length is 15 residues. Germline CDR1 reads DFQATT; CDR2 reads SNEGSKA (reference sequence). The chain has TRBV20-1 and TRBJ2-1, with TRBD2 identical over 7 bases. This TCR derives from a woman between 18 and 29 years old with Graves' hyperthyroidism. Specimen: blood. The CDR3 DNA reads as TGCAGTGCGGACAAGAAGGGGAGGGAGGGCGATGAGCAGTTCTTC. Residues: CSADKKGREGDEQFF.